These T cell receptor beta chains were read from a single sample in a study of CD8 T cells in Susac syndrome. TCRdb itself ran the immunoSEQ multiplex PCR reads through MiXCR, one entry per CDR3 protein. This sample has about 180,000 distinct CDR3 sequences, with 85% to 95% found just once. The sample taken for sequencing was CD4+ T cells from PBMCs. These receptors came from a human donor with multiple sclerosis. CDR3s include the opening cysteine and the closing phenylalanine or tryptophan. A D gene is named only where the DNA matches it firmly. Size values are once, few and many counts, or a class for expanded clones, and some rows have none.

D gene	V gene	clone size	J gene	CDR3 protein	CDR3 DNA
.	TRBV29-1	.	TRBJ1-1	CSGGGDEAFF	TGCAGCGGTGGAGGCGATGAAGCTTTCTTT
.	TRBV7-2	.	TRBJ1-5	CASSRQRDQPQHF	TGTGCCAGCTCTCGACAGCGTGATCAGCCCCAGCATTTT
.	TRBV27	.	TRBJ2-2	CASSLHLTGELFF	TGTGCCAGCAGTCTTCATCTCACCGGGGAGCTGTTTTTT
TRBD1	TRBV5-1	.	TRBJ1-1	CASSLTGDSITEAFF	TGCGCCAGCAGCTTAACCGGGGACAGCATCACTGAAGCTTTCTTT
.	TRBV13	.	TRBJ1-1	CASSSAPGFRDRDTNTEAFF	TGTGCCAGCAGCTCCGCGCCAGGGTTTCGAGACCGTGATACAAACACTGAAGCTTTCTTT
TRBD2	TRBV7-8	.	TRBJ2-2	CASSSGLAYTGELFF	TGTGCCAGCAGCTCGGGACTAGCCTACACCGGGGAGCTGTTTTTT
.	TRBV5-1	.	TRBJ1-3	CASSWDGLFSGNTIYF	TGCGCCAGCAGCTGGGACGGACTCTTCTCTGGAAACACCATATATTTT
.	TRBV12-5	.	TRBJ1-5	CASGLRGNQPQHF	TGTGCTAGTGGTTTACGGGGCAATCAGCCCCAGCATTTT
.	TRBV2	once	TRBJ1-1	CASSERGGGTEAFF	TGTGCCAGCAGTGAACGTGGAGGGGGGACTGAAGCTTTCTTT
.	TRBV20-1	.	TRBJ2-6	CSARGLPSGANVLTF	TGCAGTGCTAGAGGTCTACCCTCTGGGGCCAACGTCCTGACTTTC
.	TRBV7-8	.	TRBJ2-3	CASSFLRGGSTDTQYF	TGTGCCAGCAGCTTCTTGCGCGGGGGCAGCACAGATACGCAGTATTTT
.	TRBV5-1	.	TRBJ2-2	CASRSWGKDTGELFF	TGCGCCAGCAGATCTTGGGGGAAGGACACCGGGGAGCTGTTTTTT
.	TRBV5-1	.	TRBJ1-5	CASSPGGDSNQPQHF	TGCGCCAGCAGCCCGGGGGGAGATAGCAATCAGCCCCAGCATTTT
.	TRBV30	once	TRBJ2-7	CAWNRDTPYEQHF	TGTGCCTGGAACCGGGACACACCCTACGAGCAGCACTTC
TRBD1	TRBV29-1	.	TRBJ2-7	CSVSGDRGSYEQYF	TGCAGCGTTTCGGGCGACAGGGGTTCCTACGAGCAGTACTTC
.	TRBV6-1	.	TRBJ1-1	CASRADSGGGFGTEAFF	TGTGCCAGCAGGGCGGACAGCGGGGGGGGTTTTGGCACTGAAGCTTTCTTT
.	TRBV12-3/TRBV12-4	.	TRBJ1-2	CASREGTAEGYTF	TGTGCCAGCAGAGAAGGGACTGCGGAGGGCTACACCTTC
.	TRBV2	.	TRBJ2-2	CASSRDLTFTGELFF	TGTGCCAGCAGTCGGGACCTCACATTTACCGGGGAGCTGTTTTTT
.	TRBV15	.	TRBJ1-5	CATSRDQRQQPQHF	TGTGCCACCAGCAGAGACCAACGGCAACAGCCCCAGCATTTT
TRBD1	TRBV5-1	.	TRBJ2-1	CASSPSGGAYNEQFF	TGCGCCAGCAGCCCATCAGGGGGCGCTTACAATGAGCAGTTCTTC
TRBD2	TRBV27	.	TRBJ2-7	CASSLYPPTSGRLYEQYF	TGTGCCAGCAGTTTATACCCCCCTACTAGCGGGAGACTGTACGAGCAGTACTTC
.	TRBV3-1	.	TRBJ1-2	CASSQDQRRGNYGYTF	TGTGCCAGCAGCCAAGATCAAAGAAGGGGTAACTATGGCTACACCTTC
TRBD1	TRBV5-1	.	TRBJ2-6	CASRPGQATGANVLTF	TGCGCCAGCAGGCCGGGACAGGCTACTGGGGCCAACGTCCTGACTTTC
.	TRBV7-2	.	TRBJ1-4	CASSSFRGTPGKLFF	TGTGCCAGCAGCTCTTTTAGAGGGACGCCCGGTAAACTGTTTTTT
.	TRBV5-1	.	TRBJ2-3	CASSLEGAINTDTQYF	TGCGCCAGCAGCTTGGAAGGGGCCATCAACACAGATACGCAGTATTTT
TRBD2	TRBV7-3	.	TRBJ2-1	CASSYSGSGNEQFF	TGTGCCAGCAGCTATAGCGGGAGTGGAAATGAGCAGTTCTTC
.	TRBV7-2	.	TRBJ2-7	CASSFSPGIHEQYF	TGTGCCAGCAGCTTCTCCCCAGGGATCCACGAGCAGTACTTC
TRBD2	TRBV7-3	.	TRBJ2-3	CASSSTSGGTDTQYF	TGTGCCAGCAGCTCGACTAGCGGGGGGACGGATACGCAGTATTTT
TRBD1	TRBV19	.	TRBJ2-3	CASSNRGQEDTQYF	TGTGCCAGTAGTAACAGGGGTCAGGAAGATACGCAGTATTTT
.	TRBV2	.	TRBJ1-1	CASRASSSVSTEAFF	TGTGCCAGCAGGGCTTCCTCTTCTGTCAGCACTGAAGCTTTCTTT
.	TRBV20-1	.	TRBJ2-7	CSASFRSYEQYF	TGCAGTGCTAGTTTCCGTTCCTACGAGCAGTACTTC
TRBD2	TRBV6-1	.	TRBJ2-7	CASSVAGGYDEQYF	TGTGCCAGCAGTGTAGCGGGAGGTTATGACGAGCAGTACTTC
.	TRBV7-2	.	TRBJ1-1	CASSSWVWGGGTEAFF	TGTGCCAGCAGCTCATGGGTATGGGGGGGTGGGACTGAAGCTTTCTTT
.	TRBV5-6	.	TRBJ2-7	CASSFWEQDEQYF	TGTGCCAGCAGCTTCTGGGAACAGGACGAGCAGTACTTC
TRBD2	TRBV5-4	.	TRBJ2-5	CASSLGAGGVWETQYF	TGTGCCAGCAGCTTAGGAGCGGGAGGAGTTTGGGAGACCCAGTACTTC
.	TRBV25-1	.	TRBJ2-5	CASLTGETQYF	TGTGCCAGCCTGACCGGGGAGACCCAGTACTTC
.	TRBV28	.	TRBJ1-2	CASSLPSRNGYTF	TGTGCCAGCAGCCTACCCTCCAGGAATGGCTACACCTTC
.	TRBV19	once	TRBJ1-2	CASKLRTEYGYTF	TGTGCCAGTAAGCTGAGGACAGAATATGGCTACACCTTC
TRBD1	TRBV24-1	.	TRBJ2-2	CATSDTQGAVNTGELFF	TGTGCCACCAGTGATACCCAGGGGGCCGTGAACACCGGGGAGCTGTTTTTT
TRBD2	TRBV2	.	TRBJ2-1	CASKASGGGYNEQFF	TGTGCCAGCAAGGCGAGCGGGGGGGGTTACAATGAGCAGTTCTTC
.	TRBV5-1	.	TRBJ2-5	CASSSVPPNGETQYF	TGCGCCAGCAGCTCGGTGCCCCCAAATGGAGAGACCCAGTACTTC
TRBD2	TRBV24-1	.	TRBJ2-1	CATGSGGGSYNEQFF	TGTGCCACTGGTTCCGGGGGGGGCTCCTACAATGAGCAGTTCTTC
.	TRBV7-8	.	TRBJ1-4	CASGGANEKLFF	TGTGCCAGCGGGGGGGCTAATGAAAAACTGTTTTTT
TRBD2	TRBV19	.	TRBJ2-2	CASSWTSGDIKAGELFF	TGTGCCAGTAGTTGGACTAGCGGGGACATAAAGGCCGGGGAGCTGTTTTTT
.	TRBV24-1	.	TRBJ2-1	CATRNKRSEQFF	TGTGCCACCAGGAACAAGCGGAGTGAGCAGTTCTTC
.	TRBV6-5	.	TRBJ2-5	CASSTRGVGQETQYF	TGTGCCAGCAGTACTAGGGGCGTCGGCCAAGAGACCCAGTACTTC
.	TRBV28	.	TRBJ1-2	CASGQVGYYGYTF	TGTGCCAGCGGGCAGGTTGGATACTATGGCTACACCTTC
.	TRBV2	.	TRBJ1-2	CASRPSYGYTF	TGTGCCAGCAGACCATCCTATGGCTACACCTTC
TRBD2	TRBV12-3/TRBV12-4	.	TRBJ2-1	CASSLAGGPGGSYNEQFF	TGTGCCAGCAGTTTAGCGGGGGGACCGGGAGGGTCCTACAATGAGCAGTTCTTC
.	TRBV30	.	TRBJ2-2	CAWSVYTPRAGELFF	TGTGCCTGGAGTGTCTACACCCCTCGGGCCGGGGAGCTGTTTTTT